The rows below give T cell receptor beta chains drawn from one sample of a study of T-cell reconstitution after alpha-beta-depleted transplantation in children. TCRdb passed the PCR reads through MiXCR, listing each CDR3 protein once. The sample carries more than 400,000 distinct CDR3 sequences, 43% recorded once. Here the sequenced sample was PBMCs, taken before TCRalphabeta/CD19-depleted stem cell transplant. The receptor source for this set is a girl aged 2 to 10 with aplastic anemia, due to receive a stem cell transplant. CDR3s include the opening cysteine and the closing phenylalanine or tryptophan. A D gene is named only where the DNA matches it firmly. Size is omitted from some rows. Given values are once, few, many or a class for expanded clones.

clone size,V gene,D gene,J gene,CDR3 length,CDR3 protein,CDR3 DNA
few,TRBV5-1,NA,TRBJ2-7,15,CASSLMRGESYEQYF,TGCGCCAGCAGCTTGATGAGGGGCGAATCCTACGAGCAGTACTTC
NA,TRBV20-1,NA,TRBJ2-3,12,CGGTGNTDTQYF,TGCGGGGGGACGGGGAACACAGATACGCAGTATTTT
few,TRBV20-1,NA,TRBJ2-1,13,CSARESGAEEQFF,TGCAGTGCTAGAGAAAGCGGAGCGGAGGAGCAGTTCTTC
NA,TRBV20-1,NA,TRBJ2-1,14,CSARPSFSYNEQFF,TGCAGTGCTAGACCCAGCTTTTCCTACAATGAGCAGTTCTTC
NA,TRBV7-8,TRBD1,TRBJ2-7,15,CASSLRAGGINEQYF,TGTGCCAGCAGCTTAAGGGCAGGGGGCATCAACGAGCAGTACTTC
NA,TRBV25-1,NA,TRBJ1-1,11,CASRRVTEAFF,TGTGCCAGCAGGCGTGTCACTGAAGCTTTCTTT
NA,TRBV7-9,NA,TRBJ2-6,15,CASSGRNSGANVLTF,TGTGCCAGCAGCGGTCGTAACTCTGGGGCCAACGTCCTGACTTTC
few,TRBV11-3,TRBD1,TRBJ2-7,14,CASSLGAAGGEQYF,TGTGCCAGCAGCCTCGGAGCGGCAGGGGGCGAGCAGTACTTC
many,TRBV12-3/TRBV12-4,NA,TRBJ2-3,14,CASSFLRATDTQYF,TGTGCCAGCAGTTTCTTGCGGGCCACAGATACGCAGTATTTT
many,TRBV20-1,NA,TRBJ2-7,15,CSARDRVRDRYEQYF,TGCAGTGCTAGAGATCGGGTCCGGGACCGCTACGAGCAGTACTTC
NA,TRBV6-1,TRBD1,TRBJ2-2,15,CASNPGTAPTGELFF,TGTGCCAGCAACCCCGGGACAGCGCCCACCGGGGAGCTGTTTTTT
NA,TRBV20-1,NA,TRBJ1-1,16,CSARDGRSIMNTEAFF,TGCAGTGCTCGAGACGGGCGGAGCATCATGAACACTGAAGCTTTCTTT
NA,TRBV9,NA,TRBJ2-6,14,CASRAGGNANVLTF,TGTGCCAGCAGGGCTGGTGGGAACGCCAACGTCCTGACTTTC
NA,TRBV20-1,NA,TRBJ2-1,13,CSARGQGGHEQFF,TGCAGTGCTAGGGGGCAGGGGGGGCATGAGCAGTTCTTC
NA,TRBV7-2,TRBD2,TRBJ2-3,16,CASSLGTSGRSDTQYF,TGTGCCAGCAGCTTAGGGACTAGCGGGAGATCAGATACGCAGTATTTT
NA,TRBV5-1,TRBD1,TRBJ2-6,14,CASSWDRGANVLTF,TGCGCCAGCAGCTGGGACAGGGGGGCCAACGTCCTGACTTTC
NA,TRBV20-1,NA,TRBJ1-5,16,CSARKGEGRSNQPQHF,TGCAGTGCTAGAAAAGGGGAGGGCCGTAGCAATCAGCCCCAGCATTTT
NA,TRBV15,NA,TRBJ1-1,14,CATSRPRPDREAFF,TGTGCCACCAGCAGACCTAGGCCCGACAGGGAAGCTTTCTTT
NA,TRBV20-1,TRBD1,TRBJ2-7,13,CSAVGQGGYEQYF,TGCAGTGCAGTAGGACAGGGGGGCTACGAGCAGTACTTC
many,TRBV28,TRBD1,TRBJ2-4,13,CASSSQGENIQYF,TGTGCCAGCAGTTCCCAGGGGGAAAACATTCAGTACTTC
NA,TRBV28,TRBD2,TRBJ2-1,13,CASSGLGRNEQFF,TGTGCCAGCAGTGGACTAGGGAGGAATGAGCAGTTCTTC
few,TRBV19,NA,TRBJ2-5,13,CASSTFSGETQYF,TGTGCCAGTAGTACCTTCTCTGGGGAGACCCAGTACTTC
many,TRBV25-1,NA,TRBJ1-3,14,CATRMERLRNTIYF,TGTGCCACCCGAATGGAGCGTTTAAGAAACACCATATATTTT
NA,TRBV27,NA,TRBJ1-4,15,CASSLRGRTVEKLFF,TGTGCCAGCAGTTTACGAGGGCGGACGGTCGAAAAACTGTTTTTT
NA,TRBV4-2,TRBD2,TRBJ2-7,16,CASSQEAGRALYEQYF,TGTGCCAGCAGCCAAGAAGCCGGGAGGGCTTTGTACGAGCAGTACTTC
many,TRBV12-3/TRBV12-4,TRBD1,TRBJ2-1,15,CASSRQGGVDNEQFF,TGTGCCAGCAGTCGACAGGGGGGAGTGGACAATGAGCAGTTCTTC
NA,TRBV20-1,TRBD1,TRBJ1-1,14,CSAPQTGANTEAFF,TGCAGTGCTCCCCAAACAGGGGCCAACACTGAAGCTTTCTTT
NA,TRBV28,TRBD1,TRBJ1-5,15,CASSFPPQGSQPQHF,TGTGCCAGCAGTTTCCCCCCACAGGGGTCTCAGCCCCAGCATTTT
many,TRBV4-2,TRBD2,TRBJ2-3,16,CASSQRTSGNTDTQYF,TGTGCCAGCAGCCAGAGGACTAGCGGGAATACAGATACGCAGTATTTT
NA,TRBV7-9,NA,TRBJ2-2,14,CASSSKTAAGELFF,TGTGCCAGCAGCTCCAAGACAGCGGCCGGGGAGCTGTTTTTT
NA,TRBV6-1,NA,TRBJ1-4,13,CASGQGRNEKLFF,TGTGCCAGCGGCCAGGGGAGGAATGAAAAACTGTTTTTT
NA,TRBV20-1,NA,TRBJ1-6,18,CSARAGTARFWDNSPLHF,TGCAGTGCTAGGGCCGGGACGGCGCGGTTTTGGGATAATTCACCCCTCCACTTT
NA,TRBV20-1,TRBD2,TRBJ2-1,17,CCARLLAGAPSYNEQFF,TGCTGTGCTAGGCTCCTAGCGGGAGCGCCCTCCTACAATGAGCAGTTCTTC
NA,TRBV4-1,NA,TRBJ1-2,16,CASSPRDERANYGYTF,TGCGCCAGCAGCCCTAGGGACGAAAGAGCTAACTATGGCTACACCTTC
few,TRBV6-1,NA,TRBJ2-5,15,CASSEQGIQQETQYF,TGTGCCAGCAGTGAACAGGGGATACAACAAGAGACCCAGTACTTC
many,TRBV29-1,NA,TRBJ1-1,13,CSVEVHVNTEAFF,TGCAGCGTTGAGGTCCACGTGAACACTGAAGCTTTCTTT
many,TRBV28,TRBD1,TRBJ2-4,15,CASSPSTGFGGIQYF,TGTGCCAGCAGTCCCTCGACAGGGTTTGGAGGCATTCAGTACTTC
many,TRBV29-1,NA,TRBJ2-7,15,CSVLKLTSSSYEQYF,TGCAGCGTCCTTAAACTAACCTCCAGCTCCTACGAGCAGTACTTC
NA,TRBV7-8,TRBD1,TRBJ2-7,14,CASSVGQGAHEQYF,TGTGCCAGCAGCGTGGGACAGGGGGCCCACGAGCAGTACTTC
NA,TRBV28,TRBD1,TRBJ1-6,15,CASSPRDREASPLHF,TGTGCCAGCAGTCCCCGGGACAGGGAAGCTTCACCCCTCCACTTT